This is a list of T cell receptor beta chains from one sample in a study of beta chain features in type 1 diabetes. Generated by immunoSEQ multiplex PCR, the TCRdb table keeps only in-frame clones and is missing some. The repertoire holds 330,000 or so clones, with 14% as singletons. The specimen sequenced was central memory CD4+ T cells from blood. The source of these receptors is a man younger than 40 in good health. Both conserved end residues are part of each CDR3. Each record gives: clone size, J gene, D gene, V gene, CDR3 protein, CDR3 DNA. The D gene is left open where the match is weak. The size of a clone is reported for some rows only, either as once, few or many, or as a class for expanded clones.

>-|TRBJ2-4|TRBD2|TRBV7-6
CASSSSPGLAGLAKNIQYF
TGTGCCAGCAGCTCCTCTCCGGGACTAGCGGGGCTAGCCAAAAACATTCAGTACTTC
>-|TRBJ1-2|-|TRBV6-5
CASTQGSYGYTF
TGTGCCAGCACCCAGGGGAGCTATGGCTACACCTTC
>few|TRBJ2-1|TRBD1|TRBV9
CASSLRTGTGAGEQFF
TGTGCCAGCAGCCTTCGGACAGGGACGGGAGCGGGCGAGCAGTTCTTC
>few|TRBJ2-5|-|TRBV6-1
CASSEYWPGETQYF
TGTGCCAGCAGTGAATATTGGCCAGGGGAGACCCAGTACTTC
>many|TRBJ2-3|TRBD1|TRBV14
CASSQVTGGPDTQYF
TGTGCCAGCAGCCAAGTTACAGGGGGCCCAGATACGCAGTATTTT
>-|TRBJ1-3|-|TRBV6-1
CASSEAPGGNTIYF
TGTGCCAGCAGTGAGGCGCCGGGTGGAAACACCATATATTTT
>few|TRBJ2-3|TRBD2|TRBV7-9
CASSRSGRGNTQYF
TGTGCCAGCAGCCGTAGCGGGAGGGGGAATACGCAGTATTTT
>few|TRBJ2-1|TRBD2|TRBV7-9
CASSLVGGRSYNEQFF
TGTGCCAGCAGCTTAGTCGGCGGGAGATCCTACAATGAGCAGTTCTTC
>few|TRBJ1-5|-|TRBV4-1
CASSQEGGGNQPQHF
TGCGCCAGCAGCCAAGAGGGAGGGGGCAATCAGCCCCAGCATTTT
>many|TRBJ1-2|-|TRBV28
CASSTVYGYTF
TGTGCCAGCAGTACAGTCTATGGCTACACCTTC
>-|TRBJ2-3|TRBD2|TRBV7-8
CASSLRIAGGTDTQYF
TGTGCCAGCAGCTTACGGATAGCGGGGGGGACAGATACGCAGTATTTT
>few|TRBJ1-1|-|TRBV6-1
CASSQVKVAEAFF
TGTGCCAGCAGTCAGGTTAAAGTCGCTGAAGCTTTCTTT
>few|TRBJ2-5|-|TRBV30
CAWRWKDVQETQYF
TGTGCCTGGAGATGGAAAGACGTACAAGAGACCCAGTACTTC
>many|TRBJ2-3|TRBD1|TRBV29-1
CSSSGQYTDTQYF
TGCAGCAGCTCGGGACAGTACACAGATACGCAGTATTTT
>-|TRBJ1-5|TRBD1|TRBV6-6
CASRPGQGLDQPQHF
TGTGCCAGCAGGCCAGGACAGGGGCTCGATCAGCCCCAGCATTTT
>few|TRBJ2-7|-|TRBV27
CASSPHGGGSYEQYF
TGTGCCAGCAGCCCGCACGGGGGTGGCTCCTACGAGCAGTACTTC
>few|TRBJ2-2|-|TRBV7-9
CASSLRQNTGELFF
TGTGCCAGCAGCTTACGGCAGAACACCGGGGAGCTGTTTTTT
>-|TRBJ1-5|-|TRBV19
CASNDGGLNQPQHF
TGTGCCAGTAACGACGGTGGACTGAATCAGCCCCAGCATTTT
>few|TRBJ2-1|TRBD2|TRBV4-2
CASSKVAGATTVYNEQFF
TGTGCCAGCAGCAAGGTAGCGGGGGCCACAACGGTCTACAATGAGCAGTTCTTC
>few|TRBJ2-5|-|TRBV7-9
CASSLAGVETQYF
TGTGCCAGCAGCTTAGCGGGAGTGGAGACCCAGTACTTC
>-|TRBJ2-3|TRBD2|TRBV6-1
CASNPSGDTQYF
TGTGCCAGCAACCCTAGCGGTGATACGCAGTATTTT
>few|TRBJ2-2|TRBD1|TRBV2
CATELTGSTGELFF
TGTGCCACCGAACTGACAGGGTCTACCGGGGAGCTGTTTTTT
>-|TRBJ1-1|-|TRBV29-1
CSVESRANTEAFF
TGCAGCGTTGAAAGTAGGGCGAACACTGAAGCTTTCTTT
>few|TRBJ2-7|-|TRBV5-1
CASSSGRMGEQYF
TGCGCCAGCAGCTCGGGGCGGATGGGCGAGCAGTACTTC
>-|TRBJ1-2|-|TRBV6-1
CASSPGIGYTF
TGTGCCAGCAGTCCCGGTATAGGCTACACCTTC
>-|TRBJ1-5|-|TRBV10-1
CASSLTGSNQPQHF
TGCGCCAGCAGCCTCACGGGGAGCAATCAGCCCCAGCATTTT
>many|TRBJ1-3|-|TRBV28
CASSFGDLLSGNTIYF
TGTGCCAGCAGTTTTGGGGACTTACTCTCTGGAAACACCATATATTTT
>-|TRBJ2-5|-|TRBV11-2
CASSLQGHQETQYF
TGTGCCAGCAGCTTACAGGGACACCAAGAGACCCAGTACTTC